This T cell receptor beta chain came from a study of T cells in Graves' hyperthyroidism and ophthalmopathy. CDR1 MNHNS and CDR2 SASEGT come from the germline V gene. Trimming removed 4 bases from V and 1 base from J, with 16 bases in between. The CDR3 consists of 16 residues. RNA transcripts were the template for amplifying TCR beta CDR3 regions. HTBI primers were employed in a first-round RT-PCR of the TCR CDR3. TCRdb re-called the multiplex PCR reads through MiXCR, storing one row per CDR3 protein. The sample carries 500,000 to 650,000 distinct CDR3 sequences, 14% recorded once. The sample holds a few counts of this clonotype.

The source material was blood. The genes are TRBV6-1 and TRBJ2-5; TRBD1 is a possible D gene (6 bases). The receptor was derived from a woman aged 40 to 55 with Graves' hyperthyroidism. The CDR3 nucleotides are TGTGCCAGCAGTGCAGTATACGAACAGGGCCAAGAGACCCAGTACTTC. It specifies CASSAVYEQGQETQYF.